The 14 T cell receptor beta chains given below trace back to one sample, sequenced in a study of cytomegalovirus exposure and HLA in healthy donors. Using immunoSEQ multiplex PCR, the repertoire was profiled, and TCRdb retains in-frame clones only, with some absent. Found here are about 68,000 clones, around 97% of them singletons; the top ten hold 2% to 2.5%. The sequenced sample consisted of PBMCs. The receptors originated from a man between 18 and 29 years old in good health and CMV-seronegative.

V usage is TRBV5-1 and J usage is TRBJ2-2; 11 bases match TRBD1. The CDR3 loop spans 16 amino acids. Germline CDR1 SGHRS, CDR2 YFSETQ. The ends lost 4 bases at V and 6 bases at J; junction bases unmatched: 8. The CDR3 DNA reads as TGCGCCAGCAGCAGCGGACAGGGGGCTTCTGCCGGGGAGCTGTTTTTT. It translates to CASSSGQGASAGELFF.

The chain combines TRBV12-5 with TRBJ2-1, with 7 bases fitting TRBD2. The CDR3 covers 17 residues. Germline V CDR1 and CDR2: LGHNT, FRNRAP. Trimming took 2 bases from V and 8 from J; bases not matched to a gene: 15. CDR3 amino acids: CASGLNVGGPGGDEQFF. CDR3 in DNA: TGTGCTAGTGGTTTGAACGTGGGAGGGCCGGGTGGCGATGAGCAGTTCTTC.

The chain joins TRBV10-3 to TRBJ2-5, with 10 bases matching TRBD2. With 3 bases clipped from V and 2 bases from J, the junction kept 6 bases outside the gene matches. The CDR3 sequence is 16 residues long. Germline CDR1 is ENHRY and CDR2 is SYGVKD. The DNA of the CDR3 is TGTGCCATCAGTGACCCTAGCGGGAGTGGGCAAGAGACCCAGTACTTC. Its protein is CAISDPSGSGQETQYF.

This clone was recorded a few times. This sequence joins TRBV6-5 and TRBJ1-1, with 7 bases aligning to TRBD1. CDR3 length equals 14 residues. CDR1 is MNHEY, CDR2 SVGAGI, per germline. V lost 2 bases and J lost 2; bases outside the gene matches: 2. CDR3 region: CASSYGTANTEAFF. CDR3 nucleotide sequence: TGTGCCAGCAGTTACGGGACAGCAAACACTGAAGCTTTCTTT.

The chain links TRBV28 to TRBJ2-7; D remains ambiguous. The germline V and J ends were trimmed by 3 bases and 0 bases, with 21 bases remaining between them. Germline CDR1 MDHEN, CDR2 SYDVKM. The CDR3 runs 18 residues. CDR3 residues: CASSFTHATPRSSYEQYF. CDR3 DNA: TGTGCCAGCAGTTTTACCCACGCCACTCCGAGGAGCTCCTACGAGCAGTACTTC.

The V gene is TRBV11-2, the J gene TRBJ1-6, with 7 bases lining up with TRBD1. The junction had 13 bases not matched to a gene; V was cut back by 1 base and J by 10 bases. Germline-derived CDR1 and CDR2 are SGHAT and FQNNGV. This CDR3 has 17 amino acids. The CDR3 DNA sequence: TGTGCCAGCAGCTTAGGGACCTACAGGGGTTCGGAGTCACCCCTCCACTTT. Translating gives CASSLGTYRGSESPLHF.

This chain links TRBV27 with TRBJ2-7, with D possibly TRBD2 on 6 matching bases. The CDR3 consists of 14 residues. Germline V lookup: CDR1 MNHEY, CDR2 SMNVEV (reference sequence). V lost 4 bases and J lost 3, with 13 bases in between. The CDR3 spells CASSSDYRNYEQYF. For the CDR3, the DNA is TGTGCCAGCAGTTCGGACTACCGGAACTACGAGCAGTACTTC.

This clone was seen only once. The chain is built from TRBV2 and TRBJ1-6; TRBD1 matches at 10 bases. The germline V gene has CDR1 SNHLY and CDR2 FYNNEI. The ends lost 6 bases at V and 7 bases at J; junction bases unmatched: 6. The CDR3 contains 15 residues. CDR3 region: CASSRQGAGNSPLHF. The DNA of the CDR3 is TGTGCCAGCAGCCGACAGGGGGCGGGAAATTCACCCCTCCACTTT.

This chain links TRBV9 with TRBJ1-5, with 7 bases that match TRBD1. With 0 bases clipped from V and 3 bases from J, the junction kept 6 bases outside the gene matches. The CDR3 is made up of 16 amino acids. Germline loops: CDR1 SGDLS, CDR2 YYNGEE. CDR3 nucleotides: TGTGCCAGCAGCGTAGATGGGGACAGCTTCAATCAGCCCCAGCATTTT. Protein: CASSVDGDSFNQPQHF.

This sequence joins TRBV30 and TRBJ1-5; D may be TRBD1 (6 bases). The CDR3 has 12 amino acids. Germline-derived CDR1 and CDR2 are GTSNPN and SVGIG (reference sequence). V was shortened by 3 bases and J by 5 bases, with 8 bases between the two germline ends. CDR3 in DNA: TGTGCCTGGAGCCAGGGGTATCAGCCCCAGCATTTT. It yields the protein CAWSQGYQPQHF.

V usage is TRBV6-6 and J usage is TRBJ2-2, with a possible D match to TRBD2 (6 bases). The CDR3 is 15 residues long. Looked up from germline, CDR1 is MNHNY and CDR2 is SVGAGI (reference sequence). Between the trimmed V and J ends, which lost 6 bases and 1 base, there was a span of 12 bases. CDR3 sequence reads: CASRKTSRNTGELFF. The CDR3 DNA sequence: TGTGCCAGCAGAAAGACTAGTCGGAACACCGGGGAGCTGTTTTTT.

J is TRBJ1-4 and V is TRBV6-1; no clear D gene. With 4 bases removed from V and 7 bases from J, the gap between germline ends came to 10 bases. The CDR3 is made up of 13 amino acids. Germline-derived CDR1 and CDR2 are MNHNS and SASEGT. CDR3 bases: TGTGCCAGCAGTGTGAGGTACGCTGAAAAACTGTTTTTT. It specifies CASSVRYAEKLFF.

The chain uses TRBV5-4 and TRBJ2-7; 7 bases are a match to TRBD1. The V gene's germline CDR1 is SGHNT and CDR2 YYREEE (reference sequence). This CDR3 is built from 14 residues. V was clipped by 4 bases and J by 2 bases; unmatched bases: 6. CDR3 loop: CASSPTGRPYEQYF. Here the CDR3 DNA reads TGTGCCAGCAGCCCGACAGGGAGACCCTACGAGCAGTACTTC. Looking up the rest from reference TRBV5-4 and TRBJ2-7 gives the full variable domain: ETGVTQSPTHLIKTRGQQVTLRCSSQSGHNTVSWYQQALGQGPQFIFQYYREEENGRGNFPPRFSGLQFPNYSSELNVNALELDDSALYLCASSPTGRPYEQYFGPGTRLTVT.

The rearrangement uses TRBV6-1 and TRBJ2-7, with a tentative D call TRBD1 (7 bases). Trimming took off 10 bases at V and 5 bases at J, with 21 bases between the two ends. CDR1 is MNHNS, CDR2 SASEGT, per germline. The CDR3 has 14 amino acids. Here the CDR3 DNA reads TGTGCCACGCGACAGACAGGGACTTGGGACGAGCAGTACTTC. Translation gives CATRQTGTWDEQYF.